One sample yielded the 8 T cell receptor beta chains listed below, sequenced in a study of Graves' ophthalmopathy and Graves' hyperthyroidism. Amplified material comprised TCR beta CDR3 regions derived from RNA transcripts. First-round RT-PCR used HTBI primers; second-round multiplex PCR followed. TCRdb re-called the multiplex PCR reads through MiXCR, storing one row per CDR3 protein. The table lists more than 550,000 distinct CDR3 sequences, roughly 39% of them singletons. Sequenced input: peripheral blood. The origin of the receptors is an adult man with Graves' ophthalmopathy.

The chain recombines TRBV7-9 with TRBJ2-7, with 9 bases fitting TRBD2. The CDR3 consists of 15 residues. Germline V lookup: CDR1 SEHNR, CDR2 FQNEAQ (reference sequence). J was trimmed by 7 bases and V by 3 bases; bases with no gene match: 10. This CDR3 is CASSLLASGNHEQYF. In DNA, the CDR3 is TGTGCCAGCAGCTTGCTTGCTAGCGGGAACCATGAGCAGTACTTC.

Note on this clonotype: A much larger clone is a single base away; this may be a read error. The chain combines TRBV10-3 with TRBJ1-1; 7 positions match TRBD1. The CDR3 runs 13 residues. Looked up from germline, CDR1 is ENHRY and CDR2 is SYGVKD. With V trimmed by 4 bases and J by 6 bases, 5 bases remained unmatched. The CDR3 coding sequence is TGTGCCATCAGTGTCGGGACAGCCGCTGAAGCTTTCTTT. Protein product: CAISVGTAAEAFF.

The rearrangement uses TRBV7-9 and TRBJ2-3, with TRBD1 matching over 8 bases. The V and J ends lost 2 bases and 2 bases, in that order; junction bases with no gene match: 3. The germline gives CDR1 SEHNR, CDR2 FQNEAQ (reference sequence). The CDR3 has 15 residues. The CDR3 DNA reads as TGTGCCAGCAGCTTATCGGGACAGGCCACAGATACGCAGTATTTT. Protein sequence: CASSLSGQATDTQYF. Complete variable domain (other parts from reference TRBV7-9 and TRBJ2-3): DTGVSQNPRHKITKRGQNVTFRCDPISEHNRLYWYRQTLGQGPEFLTYFQNEAQLEKSRLLSDRFSAERPKGSFSTLEIQRTEQGDSAMYLCASSLSGQATDTQYFGPGTRLTVL.

The rearrangement uses TRBV6-1 and TRBJ1-5; D is uncertain. Germline values: CDR1 MNHNS, CDR2 SASEGT. This CDR3 has 14 residues. The V and J ends lost 0 bases and 4 bases respectively, with 7 bases between them. In nucleotides, the CDR3 is TGTGCCAGCAGTGAAGCAATAGTTAATCAGCCCCAGCATTTT. This encodes CASSEAIVNQPQHF.

This clonotype has a single count. In DNA form, the CDR3 reads TGTGCCAGCAGCCCCCTTACAGGAAGCTCCTACAATGAGCAGTTCTTC. It yields the protein CASSPLTGSSYNEQFF. This chain links TRBV11-2 with TRBJ2-1; D possibly corresponds to TRBD1 (5 bases). Germline V gives CDR1 SGHAT, CDR2 FQNNGV. This CDR3 has 16 residues. V lost 5 bases, J lost 0 bases, and 14 bases lay in between.

The chain employs TRBV7-2 and TRBJ2-5, with D possibly matching TRBD1 (5 bases). The germline CDR1 and CDR2 sequences are SGHTA and FQGNSA. Trimming left V 3 bases short and J 8 bases short, with 25 bases between. This CDR3 is built from 17 residues. This CDR3 reads CASSFGAGPSRLETQYF. For the CDR3, the DNA is TGTGCCAGCAGCTTCGGAGCAGGGCCCAGTCGATTAGAAACCCAGTACTTC.

The CDR3 region is CASSEGPPQETQYF. The DNA for the CDR3 is TGTGCCAGCAGTGAGGGTCCCCCACAAGAGACCCAGTACTTC. V gene TRBV25-1 combines with J gene TRBJ2-5; D not resolved. Between the trimmed V and J ends, which lost 3 bases and 2 bases, there was a span of 10 bases. This CDR3 contains 14 residues. Germline V gives CDR1 MGHDK, CDR2 SYGVNS.

This clonotype came up many times. The chain couples TRBV20-1 to TRBJ2-7; 12 bases agree with TRBD2. V dropped 6 bases and J dropped 0; count of bases not matched to a gene: 3. The CDR3 consists of 14 residues. Germline V gives CDR1 DFQATT, CDR2 SNEGSKA (reference sequence). The CDR3 DNA reads as TGCAGTGCGCCGACTAGCGGGAGCTCCTACGAGCAGTACTTC. This gives the protein CSAPTSGSSYEQYF.